The 11 T cell receptor beta chains presented below share a single source sample, sequenced in a study of blood T cell repertoires in COVID-19. Profiled with immunoSEQ multiplex PCR; TCRdb holds only in-frame clones, not every one. The sample has 130,000 to 150,000 clones, more than 75% seen once. Sequenced sample: PBMCs or T cells enriched from blood (not recorded which). These receptor sequences come from a man aged 55 to 70 who had recovered from COVID-19.

The genes are TRBV6-1 and TRBJ2-2; a possible D gene is TRBD1 (7 bases). Germline V gene lookup returns CDR1 MNHNS and CDR2 SASEGT. Deletions cut 4 bases from V and 2 bases from J, with 20 bases between. The CDR3 loop spans 18 amino acids. The CDR3 protein is CASSVRRAGQINTGELFF. For the CDR3, the DNA is TGTGCCAGCAGTGTAAGGCGTGCGGGACAGATTAACACCGGGGAGCTGTTTTTT.

The chain uses TRBV10-3 and TRBJ1-4, with D unclear. The CDR3 extends over 12 amino acids. The ends were cut back, 3 bases at V and 8 bases at J, with 7 bases in the middle. CDR1 is ENHRY and CDR2 is SYGVKD in the germline V gene. The CDR3 DNA reads as TGTGCCATCAGTGATGGTGAGGAAAAACTGTTTTTT. It is translated as CAISDGEEKLFF.

The chain uses TRBV28 and TRBJ2-1; TRBD1 is a possible D gene (6 bases). Trimming cost V 5 bases and J 3 bases, with 17 bases left between them. This CDR3 spans 16 amino acids. Germline V lookup: CDR1 MDHEN, CDR2 SYDVKM. The CDR3 nucleotides read TGTGCCAGCAGTAGCCCGCGGCAGGGGCTCTACAATGAGCAGTTCTTC. Encoded protein: CASSSPRQGLYNEQFF. Supplemented by reference TRBV28 and TRBJ2-1, the full variable domain reads DVKVTQSSRYLVKRTGEKVFLECVQDMDHENMFWYRQDPGLGLRLIYFSYDVKMKEKGDIPEGYSVSREKKERFSLILESASTNQTSMYLCASSSPRQGLYNEQFFGPGTRLTVL.

This clone was seen only a few times. The gene calls are TRBV10-1 and TRBJ2-3; D remains ambiguous. Germline CDR1 WNHNN, CDR2 SYGVQD (reference sequence). CDR3 length equals 13 residues. The V gene lost 4 bases and the J gene lost 2 bases, with 7 bases spanning the gap. In DNA form, the CDR3 reads TGCGCCAGCAGTGGCAGTAACACAGATACGCAGTATTTT. Amino acid sequence: CASSGSNTDTQYF.

The chain uses TRBV28 and TRBJ1-5, with 8 bases matching TRBD1. Germline V lookup: CDR1 MDHEN, CDR2 SYDVKM. This CDR3 comprises 17 residues. V trimming: 8 bases; J trimming: 0 bases; junction bases outside the gene matches: 12. CDR3 loop: CASLTGGKVNSNQPQHF. The CDR3 DNA reads TGTGCCAGCCTCACAGGGGGGAAGGTTAATAGCAATCAGCCCCAGCATTTT.

The rearrangement links TRBV2 to TRBJ2-1; no reliable D call. The CDR3 runs 12 residues. Trimming removed 3 bases at V and 8 bases at J, with 8 bases between. CDR1 SNHLY and CDR2 FYNNEI come from the germline V gene. CDR3 sequence reads: CASSEYRDEQFF. In DNA form, the CDR3 reads TGTGCCAGCAGTGAGTACCGAGATGAGCAGTTCTTC.

Notes on this clone: In the same sample, other DNA sequences code for this CDR3. The CDR3 spells CASSSDREYGYTF. The CDR3 coding sequence is TGTGCCAGCAGCTCCGACAGGGAGTATGGCTACACCTTC. J is TRBJ1-2 and V is TRBV7-6, with TRBD1 matching 7 bases. The CDR3 is 13 amino acids. CDR1 SGHVS and CDR2 FNYEAQ come from the germline V gene. V gave up 4 bases and J gave up 5 bases; unmatched junction bases: 4.

The chain uses TRBV27 and TRBJ1-2; 7 positions match TRBD1. The CDR3 contains 13 residues. The V gene end was trimmed by 6 bases and the J gene end by 4 bases; junction bases not matched to a gene: 5. CDR1 is MNHEY and CDR2 is SMNVEV in the germline V gene (reference sequence). The CDR3 region has the DNA TGTGCCAGCAGACCGACAGGGACCTATGGCTACACCTTC. This sequence encodes CASRPTGTYGYTF.

J is TRBJ1-4 and V is TRBV10-3; TRBD1 is a possible D gene (5 bases). This CDR3 spans 13 amino acids. Germline CDR1 ENHRY, CDR2 SYGVKD. Trimming pared 11 bases from V and 5 bases from J, leaving 15 bases between. The DNA of the CDR3 is TGTGCCGCGCGGCAGGGAGGGAATGAAAAACTGTTTTTT. It encodes CAARQGGNEKLFF.

The rearrangement uses TRBV15 and TRBJ1-5; D is perhaps TRBD1 (6 bases). In germline, CDR1 is LNHNV, CDR2 YYDKDF (reference sequence). V was trimmed by 5 bases and J by 3 bases, leaving 14 bases between them. This CDR3 contains 15 residues. In DNA form, the CDR3 reads TGTGCCACCAGCCTTCAAGGGGGACACAATCAGCCCCAGCATTTT. It yields the protein CATSLQGGHNQPQHF.

Only a few counts were recorded for this clone. This chain uses TRBV10-1 with TRBJ2-1; D not certain. CDR1 is WNHNN and CDR2 is SYGVQD in the germline V gene (reference sequence). V gave up 5 bases and J gave up 7 bases, with 9 bases separating them. The CDR3 has 12 amino acids. The CDR3 coding sequence is TGCGCCAGCAGTTTTACGGAGAATGAGCAGTTCTTC. Protein sequence: CASSFTENEQFF.